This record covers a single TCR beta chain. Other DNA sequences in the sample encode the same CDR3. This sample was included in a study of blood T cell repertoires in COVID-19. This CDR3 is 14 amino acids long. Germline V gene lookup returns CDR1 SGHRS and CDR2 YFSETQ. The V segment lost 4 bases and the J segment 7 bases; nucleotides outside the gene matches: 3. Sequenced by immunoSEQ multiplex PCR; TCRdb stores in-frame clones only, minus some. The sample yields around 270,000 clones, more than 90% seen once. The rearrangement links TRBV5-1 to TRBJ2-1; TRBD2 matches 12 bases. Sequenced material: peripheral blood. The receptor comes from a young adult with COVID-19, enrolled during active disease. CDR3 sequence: CASSLLAGGNEQFF. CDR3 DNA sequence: TGCGCCAGCAGCCTTCTAGCGGGAGGGAATGAGCAGTTCTTC.